One and the same sample provided the 19 T cell receptor beta chains below, sequenced in a study of T cell responses to AZD1222 COVID-19 vaccine. Some clones are missing from TCRdb's copy, which holds only in-frame ones; the method was immunoSEQ multiplex PCR. The sample yields 150,000 to 200,000 clones, around 88% seen once. This material consisted of peripheral blood, taken 28 days after the second AZD1222 dose. These receptors were obtained from an adult who received the AZD1222 COVID-19 vaccine.

The chain has TRBV5-1 and TRBJ1-1, with a weak D call TRBD1 (5 bases). Germline CDR1 and CDR2: SGHRS and YFSETQ. The CDR3 length is 16 residues. V lost 4 bases, J lost 1 base, and 17 bases lay in between. In DNA form, the CDR3 reads TGCGCCAGCAGCCTCACTCAGGGAGCGGCGAACACTGAAGCTTTCTTT. Amino acids: CASSLTQGAANTEAFF.

The chain couples TRBV6-6 to TRBJ2-2; D gene unclear. The CDR3 has 15 amino acids. The V gene lost 10 bases and the J gene lost 8 bases, with 23 bases spanning the gap. Germline V CDR1 and CDR2: MNHNY, SVGAGI (reference sequence). The CDR3 here is CATSLAEPSVGELFF. CDR3 in DNA: TGTGCCACCTCCTTAGCCGAGCCGAGTGTGGGGGAGCTGTTTTTT.

The CDR3 nucleotides are TGTGCCAGCAAGACCACAGGGGGCCAATACAATGAGCAGTTCTTC. This codes for CASKTTGGQYNEQFF. The J gene is TRBJ2-1, the V gene TRBV6-5; 9 bases agree with TRBD1. Looked up from germline, CDR1 is MNHEY and CDR2 is SVGAGI. CDR3 length equals 15 residues. V was pared by 7 bases and J by 4 bases, with 8 bases of the junction left unmatched.

The chain links TRBV3-1 (or the pseudogene TRBV3-2) to TRBJ2-7; 8 bases fit TRBD2. The V and J ends lost 0 bases and 2 bases, in that order; junction bases with no gene match: 6. This CDR3 is built from 16 residues. Germline V gene sequence: CDR1 LGHDT, CDR2 YNNKEL (reference sequence). CDR3 bases: TGTGCCAGCAGCCAAGATTCGGCGGGGGGAACCTACGAGCAGTACTTC. It codes for CASSQDSAGGTYEQYF.

The sample holds one count of this clone. The V and J genes are TRBV3-1 (or the pseudogene TRBV3-2) and TRBJ1-2; no firm D call. The CDR3 contains 15 residues. V gave up 1 base and J gave up 8 bases, with 17 bases separating them. Per germline, CDR1 LGHDT and CDR2 YNNKEL (reference sequence). The CDR3 region has the DNA TGTGCCAGCAGCCAAGTGGTTGGAGGAGCCGGGGGCTACACCTTC. Protein product: CASSQVVGGAGGYTF.

The chain is built from TRBV6-2 or TRBV6-3 and TRBJ2-7; the D is unclear. This CDR3 comprises 15 residues. Germline V gene data show CDR1 as MNHEY and CDR2 as SVGEGT. Trimming pared 0 bases from V and 1 base from J, leaving 10 bases between. CDR3: CASSYSAAPSYEQYF. The CDR3 DNA sequence: TGTGCCAGCAGTTACTCGGCCGCCCCGTCCTACGAGCAGTACTTC.

The V call is TRBV7-2, the J call TRBJ1-5, with no clear D. The germline V gene has CDR1 SGHTA and CDR2 FQGNSA. Trimming took 4 bases from V and 0 from J, leaving 1 base between them. This CDR3 is 12 amino acids long. The CDR3 reads CASSYSNQPQHF. In DNA, the CDR3 is TGTGCCAGCAGCTATAGCAATCAGCCCCAGCATTTT. Full variable domain (outside the CDR3, taken from reference TRBV7-2 and TRBJ1-5): GAGVSQSPSNKVTEKGKDVELRCDPISGHTALYWYRQSLGQGLEFLIYFQGNSAPDKSGLPSDRFSAERTGGSVSTLTIQRTQQEDSAVYLCASSYSNQPQHFGDGTRLSIL.

The rearrangement uses TRBV5-1 and TRBJ1-4; 7 bases fit TRBD1. CDR3 size: 13 residues. CDR1 is SGHRS, CDR2 YFSETQ, per germline. V was pared by 4 bases and J by 8 bases, with 5 bases of the junction left unmatched. The CDR3 protein is CASSGDRREKLFF. Here the CDR3 DNA reads TGCGCCAGCAGCGGGGACAGAAGGGAAAAACTGTTTTTT.

The chain is built from TRBV15 and TRBJ2-5; D is possibly TRBD2 (6 bases). This CDR3 is built from 15 residues. V shed 2 bases and J shed 4 bases, with 14 bases lying between them. Germline values: CDR1 LNHNV, CDR2 YYDKDF (reference sequence). CDR3 nucleotides: TGTGCCACCAGCAGAAGTCGGGGGAGGCGAGAGACCCAGTACTTC. This encodes CATSRSRGRRETQYF. Variable domain in full (rest from reference TRBV15 and TRBJ2-5): DAMVIQNPRYQVTQFGKPVTLSCSQTLNHNVMYWYQQKSSQAPKLLFHYYDKDFNNEADTPDNFQSRRPNTSFCFLDIRSPGLGDTAMYLCATSRSRGRRETQYFGPGTRLLVL.

The gene calls are TRBV7-2 and TRBJ1-5; possibly TRBD1 for D (5 bases). V was shortened by 5 bases and J by 9 bases, with 14 bases between the two germline ends. The CDR3 is made up of 13 amino acids. Germline CDR1 and CDR2: SGHTA and FQGNSA. The CDR3 sequence: CASSEGRPWPQHF. For the CDR3, the DNA is TGTGCCAGCAGCGAGGGACGTCCGTGGCCCCAGCATTTT.

This clone occurred once. This sequence joins TRBV7-3 and TRBJ1-6; 11 positions agree with TRBD1. Per the germline V gene, CDR1 is SGHTA and CDR2 is FQGTGA. CDR3 length equals 17 residues. Trimming took 5 bases from V and 6 from J; bases not matched to a gene: 9. CDR3: CASSAGSGQGANSPLHF. CDR3 in DNA: TGTGCCAGCAGCGCCGGCAGTGGACAGGGGGCTAATTCACCCCTCCACTTT.

The CDR3 nucleotides are TGTGCCAGCAGTTACGTCGGGGCGACCCAGCATTTT. It yields the protein CASSYVGATQHF. This chain uses TRBV6-2 or TRBV6-3 with TRBJ1-5; perhaps TRBD1 as D (5 bases). Germline CDR1 reads MNHEY; CDR2 reads SVGEGT. The V end lost 2 bases, the J end lost 11 bases, and 10 bases lay between the germline ends. This CDR3 is 12 amino acids long.

The chain links TRBV9 to TRBJ1-6; possible D gene TRBD1, 5 bases. The V gene's germline CDR1 is SGDLS and CDR2 YYNGEE. The V gene lost 4 bases and the J gene lost 2 bases, with 10 bases spanning the gap. CDR3 length: 15 residues. CDR3 in amino acids: CASSPTVPYNSPLHF. In DNA, the CDR3 is TGTGCCAGCAGCCCGACAGTACCCTATAATTCACCCCTCCACTTT.

This rearrangement joins TRBV5-1 to TRBJ1-1; TRBD1 matches at 9 bases. In germline, CDR1 is SGHRS, CDR2 YFSETQ. After removal of 1 base from V and 2 bases from J, the junction contained 9 bases not matched to a gene. This CDR3 has 17 residues. The CDR3 reads CASSLFGQGKINTEAFF. The CDR3 DNA sequence: TGCGCCAGCAGCTTGTTTGGACAGGGGAAGATCAACACTGAAGCTTTCTTT.

Only a few counts were recorded for this clone. Here the CDR3 reads CASSQDSFRGNTEAFF. The CDR3 region has the DNA TGTGCCAGCAGCCAAGACTCGTTCCGAGGGAACACTGAAGCTTTCTTT. This rearrangement joins TRBV3-1 (or the pseudogene TRBV3-2) to TRBJ1-1; the D is unclear. The germline CDR1 and CDR2 sequences are LGHDT and YNNKEL (reference sequence). This CDR3 is 16 amino acids long. Trimming cost V 0 bases and J 1 base, with 12 bases left between them.

The gene calls are TRBV13 and TRBJ2-1; D is unresolved. V lost 1 base and J 10 bases, leaving 8 bases between the germline ends. Germline loops: CDR1 PRHDT, CDR2 FYEKMQ (reference sequence). This CDR3 has 12 residues. CDR3 amino acids: CASSLEGKEQFF. In DNA, the CDR3 is TGTGCCAGCAGCTTAGAAGGGAAGGAGCAGTTCTTC.

This chain joins TRBV11-1 and TRBJ2-1; D not resolved. The V gene's germline CDR1 is SGHAT and CDR2 FQDESV (reference sequence). The CDR3 is 13 residues long. The V gene lost 1 base and the J gene lost 9 bases, with 10 bases spanning the gap. CDR3 nucleotide sequence: TGTGCCAGCAGCTTAGTTATGCGGTCTGAGCAGTTCTTC. As protein: CASSLVMRSEQFF.

J is TRBJ2-5 and V is TRBV2, with D unclear. The V end lost 7 bases, the J end lost 1 base, and 7 bases lay between the germline ends. Germline values: CDR1 SNHLY, CDR2 FYNNEI. This CDR3 has 12 amino acids. The CDR3 DNA is TGTGCCAGCACGGCAGGCCAAGAGACCCAGTACTTC. Translating it yields CASTAGQETQYF.

This clone was detected once. The J gene is TRBJ2-7, the V gene TRBV19; the D gene could be TRBD1 or TRBD2 (5 bases each). The CDR3 spans 15 residues. With 2 bases removed from V and 2 bases from J, the gap between germline ends came to 13 bases. In germline, CDR1 is LNHDA, CDR2 SQIVND (reference sequence). The CDR3 loop reads CASSISAGSPYEQYF. The CDR3 coding sequence is TGTGCCAGTAGTATATCGGCAGGGAGCCCCTACGAGCAGTACTTC.